This TCR beta chain was observed in a study of vaccination and CD4 T cells after COVID-19. The treatment: approximately 9-day PBMC culture with coronavirus spike peptide pools or control peptides (ViraFEST assay). Harvesting of the unexposed donor's CD4+ T cells predated the COVID-19 pandemic (2011-2018). Germline assignment: CDR1 MNHEY and CDR2 SVGEGT. J gave up 12 bases and V 2 bases, and 13 bases lay outside the gene matches. The CDR3 has 15 amino acids. About this clonotype itself: Its antigen remains unknown.

The Oncomine TCR Beta short-read assay sequenced DNA from cultured CD4+ T cells. Someone extracted genomic DNA from cultured CD4+ T cells. MiXCR was run by TCRdb on the PCR reads, yielding one entry per CDR3 protein. The sample comprises about 9,700 distinct CDR3 sequences, about 35% of which are singletons, and 6.5% to 9% rests with the top ten. The chain combines TRBV6-2 or TRBV6-3 with TRBJ2-7, with 10 bases that match TRBD1. The sequence came from a human donor in good health. The sample comprised CD4+ T cells from blood, cultured in vitro. The DNA for the CDR3 is TGTGCCAGCAGTTACCGGGGGACAGGGGAGAAGTGGTGGTACTTC. This sequence encodes CASSYRGTGEKWWYF.